This T cell receptor (beta chain) stems from a study of response to subunit inactivated influenza vaccine. Study-wide points: Researchers suggested that each seasonal influenza vaccination recruits few new T cells.

Germline V gene sequence: CDR1 ENHRY, CDR2 SYGVKD. This CDR3 contains 12 residues. The V gene end was trimmed by 7 bases and the J gene end by 8 bases; junction bases not matched to a gene: 1. This clonotype was recorded a few times. Its antigen is not known. TCRdb ran MiXCR on the RT-PCR reads and lists one entry per CDR3 protein. Of more than 200,000 distinct CDR3 sequences in the sample, less than 15% are singletons; the top ten hold approximately 8.3%. The chain carries TRBV10-3 and TRBJ2-1, with 11 bases aligning to TRBD2. Sequenced material: non-naive T cells sorted from PBMCs, taken 14 to 15 days before vaccination. The sequence was obtained from a man aged 50-59 years who received an inactivated influenza vaccine. The CDR3 DNA follows: TGTGCCATCAAGGGACTAGCGGATGAGCAGTTCTTC. It is translated as CAIKGLADEQFF.